A selection of T cell receptor beta chains follows, all from one sample in a study of shared clonotypes between healthy human individuals. Repertoires were generated with immunoSEQ multiplex PCR, while TCRdb's copy carries only in-frame clones and drops some. The sample has about 700,000 clones; roughly 70% are singletons. Material for sequencing was memory CD4+ T cells sorted from blood. These receptors all stem from a woman younger than 45 in good health. Both conserved end residues are part of each CDR3. The D gene is left open where the match is weak. Size values are once, few and many counts, or a class for expanded clones, and some rows have none.

J gene,V gene,clone size,D gene,CDR3 protein,CDR3 DNA
TRBJ2-5,TRBV10-1,few,NA,CASSRNTQETQYF,TGCGCCAGCAGTCGGAACACCCAAGAGACCCAGTACTTC
TRBJ2-1,TRBV27,NA,NA,CASSFEGRDEQFF,TGTGCCAGCAGTTTCGAGGGCAGGGATGAGCAGTTCTTC
TRBJ2-5,TRBV30,NA,NA,CAWSGPAETQYF,TGTGCCTGGAGTGGTCCAGCGGAGACCCAGTACTTC
TRBJ2-5,TRBV28,NA,NA,CASSPTGFGETQYF,TGTGCCAGCAGTCCTACAGGGTTTGGCGAGACCCAGTACTTC
TRBJ2-6,TRBV10-2,NA,NA,CASRESSGANVLTF,TGCGCCAGCAGGGAGAGCTCTGGGGCCAACGTCCTGACTTTC
TRBJ2-1,TRBV19,NA,NA,CASSIAGSGYNEQFF,TGTGCCAGTAGTATAGCGGGGAGCGGGTACAATGAGCAGTTCTTC
TRBJ2-5,TRBV7-7,once,NA,CASSATPRDFPETQYF,TGTGCCAGCAGCGCGACTCCTCGGGACTTCCCAGAGACCCAGTACTTC
TRBJ1-5,TRBV28,NA,NA,CASSPGTRGNQPQHF,TGTGCCAGCAGCCCCGGGACTAGGGGCAATCAGCCCCAGCATTTT
TRBJ2-1,TRBV5-1,NA,NA,CATHGGPSSYNEQFF,TGCGCCACTCACGGGGGACCAAGCTCCTACAATGAGCAGTTCTTC
TRBJ1-1,TRBV7-9,NA,NA,CASSLENTEAFF,TGTGCCAGCAGCTTAGAGAACACTGAAGCTTTCTTT
TRBJ2-7,TRBV18,NA,NA,CASSPDSISYEQYF,TGTGCCAGCTCACCAGACTCCATCTCCTACGAGCAGTACTTC
TRBJ2-1,TRBV5-1,NA,NA,CASSLDGSYNEQFF,TGCGCCAGCAGCTTGGATGGGTCCTACAATGAGCAGTTCTTC
TRBJ1-5,TRBV6-1,NA,NA,CASSEGTVSNQPQHF,TGTGCCAGCAGTGAAGGGACGGTTAGCAATCAGCCCCAGCATTTT
TRBJ2-7,TRBV5-1,NA,TRBD2,CASSLGGRSWEQYF,TGCGCCAGCAGCTTGGGCGGGAGGTCGTGGGAGCAGTACTTC
TRBJ2-2,TRBV6-6,NA,TRBD2,CASSYSGSGRAGELFF,TGTGCCAGCAGTTACTCTGGTAGCGGGAGAGCCGGGGAGCTGTTTTTT
TRBJ1-1,TRBV15,NA,NA,CATSPQNTEAFF,TGTGCCACCAGCCCTCAAAACACTGAAGCTTTCTTT
TRBJ2-7,TRBV6-1,NA,TRBD1,CASSSRGPTAEQYF,TGTGCCAGCAGTTCTAGGGGGCCCACGGCCGAGCAGTACTTC
TRBJ1-2,TRBV28,NA,TRBD1,CASSFVWGQGNYGYTF,TGTGCCAGCAGTTTCGTTTGGGGACAGGGAAATTATGGCTACACCTTC
TRBJ2-7,TRBV7-2,NA,NA,CASSLVSGAYEQYF,TGTGCCAGCAGCTTAGTATCAGGAGCCTACGAGCAGTACTTC
TRBJ1-1,TRBV2,once,TRBD1,CASSRGQENTEAFF,TGTGCCAGCAGCCGGGGACAGGAGAACACTGAAGCTTTCTTT
TRBJ2-7,TRBV5-1,NA,TRBD2,CASSLTGTSGFNEQYF,TGCGCCAGCAGCTTAACCGGGACTAGCGGGTTCAACGAGCAGTACTTC
TRBJ2-2,TRBV4-2,NA,TRBD2,CASRRSAGGGTGELFF,TGTGCCAGCCGTCGGTCAGCGGGAGGTGGAACCGGGGAGCTGTTTTTT
TRBJ2-1,TRBV5-1,NA,TRBD1,CASSLAGTGRLNEQFF,TGCGCCAGCAGCTTGGCGGGGACAGGCCGTCTCAATGAGCAGTTCTTC
TRBJ1-1,TRBV5-1,NA,NA,CASSLEWGEVTEAFF,TGCGCCAGCAGCTTGGAGTGGGGTGAGGTCACTGAAGCTTTCTTT
TRBJ1-1,TRBV7-6,NA,NA,CASSLVGLGNTEAFF,TGTGCCAGCAGCTTAGTTGGCCTGGGGAACACTGAAGCTTTCTTT
TRBJ2-7,TRBV25-1,NA,NA,CASSEFGTPGEQYF,TGTGCCAGCAGTGAATTCGGGACTCCGGGGGAGCAGTACTTC
TRBJ2-7,TRBV30,few,NA,CAWSQTTGSEQYF,TGTGCCTGGAGCCAGACCACAGGATCCGAGCAGTACTTC
TRBJ2-7,TRBV28,NA,NA,CASSPPKRTYEQYF,TGTGCCAGCAGTCCCCCTAAGCGGACATACGAGCAGTACTTC
TRBJ1-1,TRBV9,NA,NA,CASSVDPGMNTEAFF,TGTGCCAGCAGCGTAGATCCAGGGATGAACACTGAAGCTTTCTTT
TRBJ2-1,TRBV27,NA,NA,CASSLSSRTFSEQFF,TGTGCCAGCAGTTTATCTAGCCGAACTTTTAGTGAGCAGTTCTTC
TRBJ1-5,TRBV28,NA,TRBD1,CASRGDRRQPQHF,TGTGCCAGCAGGGGGGACAGGCGCCAGCCCCAGCATTTT
TRBJ1-5,TRBV6-5,NA,NA,CASSFGGNQPQHF,TGTGCCAGCAGTTTCGGGGGGAATCAGCCCCAGCATTTT
TRBJ2-1,TRBV7-2,NA,TRBD2,CASSRPGTTYNEQFF,TGTGCCAGCAGCAGACCCGGGACTACCTACAATGAGCAGTTCTTC
TRBJ2-3,TRBV7-2,NA,NA,CASSRAPRQITDTQYF,TGTGCCAGCAGCAGGGCCCCTAGACAGATCACAGATACGCAGTATTTT
TRBJ2-2,TRBV11-2,NA,NA,CASKGSRNTGELFF,TGTGCCAGCAAGGGGAGCAGGAACACCGGGGAGCTGTTTTTT
TRBJ2-1,TRBV7-2,NA,NA,CASSFYGEQFF,TGTGCCAGCAGCTTCTACGGTGAGCAGTTCTTC
TRBJ2-5,TRBV10-2,once,TRBD2,CASTSWTSKETQYF,TGCGCCAGCACGTCATGGACTAGCAAAGAGACCCAGTACTTC
TRBJ2-1,TRBV7-3,NA,NA,CASSLLPRDEQFF,TGTGCCAGCAGCTTACTACCGCGGGATGAGCAGTTCTTC
TRBJ1-2,TRBV2,NA,NA,CASTVGANYGYTF,TGTGCCAGCACCGTGGGCGCCAACTATGGCTACACCTTC
TRBJ1-3,TRBV28,few,TRBD1,CASRVDRGRNTIYF,TGTGCCAGCAGAGTCGACAGGGGACGAAACACCATATATTTT
TRBJ2-5,TRBV6-5,many,TRBD2,CASSYFGLAGETQYF,TGTGCCAGCAGTTACTTCGGACTAGCGGGAGAGACCCAGTACTTC
TRBJ2-5,TRBV5-1,NA,NA,CASRTDQETQYF,TGCGCCAGCAGGACTGACCAAGAGACCCAGTACTTC
TRBJ2-7,TRBV11-3,NA,NA,CASSLDSRTGYEQYF,TGTGCCAGCAGCTTAGATAGCAGGACGGGCTACGAGCAGTACTTC
TRBJ2-2,TRBV5-1,NA,TRBD2,CASSPGTSETRSYNTGELFF,TGCGCCAGCAGCCCGGGGACTAGTGAGACGAGGAGCTATAACACCGGGGAGCTGTTTTTT
TRBJ2-7,TRBV27,NA,TRBD1,CASRTGTGSYEQYF,TGTGCCAGCCGAACCGGGACAGGGTCCTACGAGCAGTACTTC
TRBJ2-7,TRBV5-1,NA,TRBD1,CASSLGTGEREQYF,TGCGCCAGCAGCTTGGGGACAGGGGAACGCGAGCAGTACTTC
TRBJ2-5,TRBV19,NA,TRBD1,CASTLGARGQETQYF,TGTGCCAGTACCCTGGGGGCCAGGGGGCAAGAGACCCAGTACTTC
TRBJ2-6,TRBV7-2,NA,TRBD1,CASSPGWGTGTSGANVLTF,TGTGCCAGCAGCCCAGGGTGGGGGACAGGGACCTCTGGGGCCAACGTCCTGACTTTC
TRBJ2-3,TRBV11-2,NA,TRBD2,CASSLGIGTRRSTDTQYF,TGTGCCAGCAGCTTAGGGATCGGGACTAGGAGGAGCACAGATACGCAGTATTTT